This entry lists 27 T cell receptor beta chains sequenced from one sample in a study of cytomegalovirus exposure and HLA in healthy donors. The PCR was carried out with 60 Vbeta primers and 13 Jbeta primers. Data came from immunoSEQ multiplex PCR; TCRdb stores just in-frame clones and leaves some out. The top ten hold 3.5% to 4.5% of the sample, which has under 150,000 clones, roughly 83% seen once. The sequencing sample was made of PBMCs. All receptors derive from a man under 40 in good health and CMV-seropositive.

The genes are TRBV7-9 and TRBJ2-1; TRBD2 matches 8 bases. The CDR3 loop spans 16 amino acids. V dropped 2 bases and J dropped 0; count of bases not matched to a gene: 3. CDR1 is SEHNR and CDR2 is FQNEAQ in the germline V gene (reference sequence). CDR3 nucleotides: TGTGCCAGCAGCTTATTTCTAGCGGGCTCCTACAATGAGCAGTTCTTC. It specifies CASSLFLAGSYNEQFF.

The chain combines TRBV11-3 with TRBJ2-1; a weak D match, TRBD2 (6 bases). This CDR3 comprises 12 residues. Germline CDR1 SGHNT, CDR2 YENEEA. Trimming cost V 3 bases and J 9 bases, with 9 bases left between them. CDR3 sequence (DNA): TGTGCCAGCAGCTTTTTGGAGGGTGAGCAGTTCTTC. It translates to CASSFLEGEQFF.

There are a few counts of this clone. The V gene is TRBV6-1, the J gene TRBJ2-7, with TRBD1 matching 7 bases. The germline CDR1 and CDR2 sequences are MNHNS and SASEGT. V lost 5 bases and J lost 4; bases outside the gene matches: 8. The CDR3 sequence is 14 residues long. For the CDR3, the DNA is TGTGCCAGCAGTCCGGACAGGCGTAAGTACGAGCAGTACTTC. Its protein product is CASSPDRRKYEQYF.

V usage is TRBV4-3 and J usage is TRBJ1-5; D unclear. CDR1 is LGHNA and CDR2 is YSLEER in the germline V gene. The length of the CDR3 is 15 residues. Trimming took 0 bases from V and 7 from J, leaving 13 bases between them. This CDR3 is CASSQDSGEEQPQHF. The CDR3 DNA follows: TGCGCCAGCAGCCAAGATTCGGGTGAGGAACAGCCCCAGCATTTT.

CDR3 DNA: TGTGCCAGCAGCGTAGCAGCCGGGGGGGGCCGAGGAGATACGCAGTATTTT. It specifies CASSVAAGGGRGDTQYF. This chain connects TRBV9 to TRBJ2-3; 8 nucleotides match TRBD2. Germline values: CDR1 SGDLS, CDR2 YYNGEE. With 0 bases clipped from V and 5 bases from J, the junction kept 11 bases outside the gene matches. The CDR3 consists of 17 residues.

This clone showed up just once. For the CDR3, the DNA is TGTGCCAGCAGCGTAGCGGCGGGGGCCAACTACGAGCAGTACTTC. Encoded protein: CASSVAAGANYEQYF. This chain links TRBV9 with TRBJ2-5; weak D call: TRBD2 (7 bases). TRBJ2-7 matches the DNA end more closely, so the J call is doubtful. The CDR3 length is 15 residues. Per the germline V gene, CDR1 is SGDLS and CDR2 is YYNGEE.

The chain is built from TRBV5-1 and TRBJ1-1; possibly TRBD1 for D (6 bases). CDR1 is SGHRS, CDR2 YFSETQ, per germline. This CDR3 region has 16 residues. Trimming cost V 2 bases and J 5 bases, with 19 bases left between them. The CDR3 region is CASSFRTGPLRTEAFF. The CDR3 DNA reads as TGCGCCAGCAGCTTTAGAACAGGGCCGTTACGAACTGAAGCTTTCTTT.

V and J are TRBV4-1 and TRBJ2-2, with unresolved D. The CDR3 totals 15 residues. Germline CDR1 MGHRA, CDR2 YSYEKL. V was clipped by 3 bases and J by 4 bases, with 12 bases between them. The CDR3 is CASSHAKSPTGELFF. The CDR3 nucleotides are TGCGCCAGCAGCCACGCGAAGAGTCCCACCGGGGAGCTGTTTTTT.

Points on this clone: A read error may account for a junction end that differs from germline. This chain uses TRBV14 with TRBJ2-1; TRBD2 matches at 8 bases. The CDR3 runs 13 residues. In germline, CDR1 is SGHDN, CDR2 FVKESK. CDR3 coding DNA: TGTGCCAGCAGACCCGGGGGGGCCCCCATGTTGATCTTC. The encoded protein is CASRPGGAPMLIF.

The chain combines TRBV5-6 with TRBJ2-7; TRBD2 is a possible D gene (6 bases). Trimming took 4 bases from V and 3 from J, leaving 11 bases between them. CDR1 is SGHDT and CDR2 is YYEEEE in the germline V gene. This CDR3 spans 13 amino acids. DNA for the CDR3: TGTGCCAGCAGCCTCGGGACTGGCTACGAGCAGTACTTC. It translates to CASSLGTGYEQYF.

The chain employs TRBV4-1 and TRBJ1-5; D uncertain. V was pared by 0 bases and J by 4 bases, with 13 bases between. Germline V CDR1 and CDR2: MGHRA, YSYEKL. The CDR3 has 16 amino acids. The CDR3 reads CASSQDGLGVNQPQHF. CDR3 bases: TGCGCCAGCAGCCAAGATGGCCTAGGAGTAAATCAGCCCCAGCATTTT.

The V and J genes are TRBV19 and TRBJ1-5; 7 bases align to TRBD1. This CDR3 contains 15 residues. The V gene end was trimmed by 4 bases and the J gene end by 3 bases; junction bases not matched to a gene: 6. Germline CDR1 reads LNHDA; CDR2 reads SQIVND (reference sequence). For the CDR3, the DNA is TGTGCCAGTAGTACCGGGACAGTGATCAATCAGCCCCAGCATTTT. The encoded protein is CASSTGTVINQPQHF. Combining the CDR3 with reference TRBV19 and TRBJ1-5 gives the whole variable domain DGGITQSPKYLFRKEGQNVTLSCEQNLNHDAMYWYRQDPGQGLRLIYYSQIVNDFQKGDIAEGYSVSREKKESFPLTVTSAQKNPTAFYLCASSTGTVINQPQHFGDGTRLSIL.

This clone is labeled medium-sized (0.01 to 0.1%). This chain links TRBV2 with TRBJ1-3; D unresolved. CDR1 and CDR2 (germline): SNHLY, FYNNEI. The CDR3 length is 13 residues. V lost 7 bases and J lost 4, with 11 bases in between. The CDR3 DNA reads TGTGCCAGCACCCCAGAAGTCGGAAACACCATATATTTT. Its protein is CASTPEVGNTIYF.

V usage is TRBV28 and J usage is TRBJ1-1; tentatively, D is TRBD1 (5 bases). Germline-derived CDR1 and CDR2 are MDHEN and SYDVKM. This CDR3 is built from 12 residues. Trimming removed 3 bases at V and 10 bases at J, with 12 bases between. The CDR3 loop reads CASSFAGLPAFF. CDR3 nucleotides: TGTGCCAGCAGTTTTGCAGGGCTTCCAGCTTTCTTT.

V is TRBV29-1 and J is TRBJ2-7, with a weak D call TRBD2 (5 bases). The germline CDR1 and CDR2 sequences are SQVTM and ANQGSEA. The V and J ends lost 6 bases and 0 bases respectively, with 9 bases between them. This CDR3 spans 12 amino acids. The CDR3 here is CSVIRDSYEQYF. In DNA form, the CDR3 reads TGCAGCGTGATCCGGGACTCCTACGAGCAGTACTTC.

The chain is built from TRBV7-9 and TRBJ2-1, with 16 bases fitting TRBD2. The germline gives CDR1 SEHNR, CDR2 FQNEAQ (reference sequence). Trimming cost V 2 bases and J 13 bases; bases outside gene matches: 5. This CDR3 spans 15 amino acids. The CDR3 DNA reads TGTGCCAGCAGCTTACCGGGACTAGCGGGAGGGCCTCAGTTCTTC. Protein product: CASSLPGLAGGPQFF.

This clone was seen more than once but under ten times. This chain connects TRBV30 to TRBJ1-3; the match to TRBD1 covers 9 bases. Per the germline V gene, CDR1 is GTSNPN and CDR2 is SVGIG (reference sequence). Trimming took 3 bases from V and 0 from J; bases not matched to a gene: 6. The CDR3 consists of 16 residues. CDR3 coding DNA: TGTGCCTGGAGCACGACAGGGGGAGTCTCTGGAAACACCATATATTTT. This translates into CAWSTTGGVSGNTIYF.

The CDR3 loop is CASSPLAGGPGTGELFF. For the CDR3, the DNA is TGTGCCAGCAGTCCCCTGGCGGGAGGGCCTGGTACCGGGGAGCTGTTTTTT. This chain joins TRBV27 and TRBJ2-2; 9 bases align to TRBD2. This CDR3 has 17 amino acids. V gave up 5 bases and J gave up 5 bases; unmatched junction bases: 12. Germline V gene data show CDR1 as MNHEY and CDR2 as SMNVEV (reference sequence).

The rearrangement links TRBV10-3 to TRBJ2-5; unclear D gene. TRBJ2-7 matches the DNA end more closely, so the J call is doubtful. The germline CDR1 and CDR2 sequences are ENHRY and SYGVKD. This CDR3 contains 14 residues. CDR3 in amino acids: CASSIPPTSYEQYF. In nucleotides, the CDR3 is TGTGCCAGCTCAATACCGCCTACCTCCTACGAGCAGTACTTC.

J is TRBJ2-5 and V is TRBV2; 9 positions agree with TRBD2. The V segment lost 6 bases and the J segment 9 bases; nucleotides outside the gene matches: 14. Germline V gene sequence: CDR1 SNHLY, CDR2 FYNNEI. The CDR3 loop spans 15 amino acids. CDR3 sequence (DNA): TGTGCCAGCAGAGGGCGAGGTAGCGGGAGAATGGCCCAGTACTTC. Residues: CASRGRGSGRMAQYF.

The rearrangement joins TRBV5-1 to TRBJ1-6, with D uncertain. The CDR3 spans 15 residues. Trimming removed 2 bases at V and 7 bases at J, with 13 bases between. Germline CDR1 is SGHRS and CDR2 is YFSETQ. The CDR3: CASSFGYRPNSPLHF. The DNA of the CDR3 is TGCGCCAGCAGCTTCGGCTACAGACCCAATTCACCCCTCCACTTT.

CDR3 region: CASSQEGTFGEGDTGELFF. The CDR3 coding sequence is TGCGCCAGCAGCCAAGAAGGGACATTCGGTGAAGGGGACACCGGGGAGCTGTTTTTT. V is TRBV4-3 and J is TRBJ2-2; a possible D gene is TRBD1 (6 bases). The V and J ends lost 0 bases and 3 bases respectively, with 20 bases between them. CDR1 is LGHNA, CDR2 YSLEER, per germline. The CDR3 extends over 19 amino acids.

The chain links TRBV27 to TRBJ2-6; 8 bases align to TRBD1. V was clipped by 3 bases and J by 1 base; unmatched bases: 2. This CDR3 region has 16 residues. Germline lookup yields CDR1 MNHEY and CDR2 SMNVEV (reference sequence). In DNA, the CDR3 is TGTGCCAGCAGTTTCCGGACAGGGTCTGGGGCCAACGTCCTGACTTTC. It codes for CASSFRTGSGANVLTF.

This rearrangement joins TRBV7-3 to TRBJ2-5; D perhaps matches TRBD2 (7 bases). The CDR3 runs to 15 residues. The germline V gene encodes CDR1 SGHTA and CDR2 FQGTGA. V was clipped by 5 bases and J by 5 bases, with 18 bases between them. CDR3 nucleotide sequence: TGTGCCAGCAGCCCCGTGGGGGGGGCTGGGGAGACCCAGTACTTC. Residues: CASSPVGGAGETQYF.

The chain links TRBV7-3 to TRBJ2-1, with 12 positions matching TRBD1. This CDR3 is 20 amino acids long. With V trimmed by 5 bases and J by 7 bases, 21 bases remained unmatched. CDR1 is SGHTA, CDR2 FQGTGA, per germline. CDR3 nucleotides: TGTGCCAGCAGCAAACTCGCGGGACAGGGGGCTTCAAGACTAGTAAATGAGCAGTTCTTC. Residues: CASSKLAGQGASRLVNEQFF.

The genes are TRBV5-1 and TRBJ2-1, with TRBD1 identical over 7 bases. The CDR3 loop spans 14 amino acids. The V gene end was trimmed by 3 bases and the J gene end by 6 bases; junction bases not matched to a gene: 6. Looked up from germline, CDR1 is SGHRS and CDR2 is YFSETQ. Here the CDR3 DNA reads TGCGCCAGCAGCTGGGACAGTCTTTTCAATGAGCAGTTCTTC. Amino acid sequence: CASSWDSLFNEQFF.

The genes are TRBV25-1 and TRBJ2-5; 12 positions match TRBD1. The V gene's germline CDR1 is MGHDK and CDR2 SYGVNS. This CDR3 contains 15 residues. Unmatched junction bases numbered 9, after V lost 10 bases and J lost 3 bases. The CDR3 is CATVPGTGGEETQYF. In DNA, the CDR3 is TGTGCCACCGTGCCGGGGACAGGGGGCGAAGAGACCCAGTACTTC.